These 23 T cell receptor beta chains share one sample of origin, sequenced in a study of T-cell memory formation after mild COVID-19. Using its own MiXCR run on the 5' RACE reads, TCRdb lists one record per CDR3 protein. The table shows fewer than 200,000 distinct CDR3 sequences, with about a fifth occurring only once. Sequencing used PBMCs or a T cell subset sorted from them (not recorded which). Every receptor here comes from an adult woman who had mild COVID-19 (a few samples of this study predate the infection). Cell type and time point are not known.

V usage is TRBV5-6 and J usage is TRBJ2-7; D is tentatively TRBD1 or TRBD2 (5 bases each). The CDR3 covers 14 residues. V was pared by 3 bases and J by 1 base, with 11 bases between. Germline CDR1 SGHDT, CDR2 YYEEEE. As DNA, the CDR3 is TGTGCCAGCAGCTACGGGACGGCTTCCTACGAGCAGTACTTC. Amino acid sequence: CASSYGTASYEQYF.

In its sample, this clonotype was seen a few times. V gene TRBV5-1 combines with J gene TRBJ2-1, with TRBD1 matching over 7 bases. With V trimmed by 1 base and J by 7 bases, 2 bases remained unmatched. This CDR3 has 13 residues. Germline loops: CDR1 SGHRS, CDR2 YFSETQ. The CDR3 reads CASSLRGLNEQFF. CDR3 sequence (DNA): TGCGCCAGCAGCTTGAGGGGGCTAAATGAGCAGTTCTTC.

This clonotype was seen more than once but under ten times. The gene calls are TRBV3-1 and TRBJ2-7; the D gene could be TRBD1 or TRBD2 (5 bases each). Germline values: CDR1 LGHDT, CDR2 YNNKEL (reference sequence). Trimming took 0 bases from V and 5 from J, leaving 14 bases between them. The CDR3 is made up of 15 amino acids. CDR3 sequence (DNA): TGTGCCAGCAGCCAAGATCTGTGGGGGAACAACGAGCAGTACTTC. This encodes CASSQDLWGNNEQYF.

The genes are TRBV4-1 and TRBJ2-7; D gene ambiguous. The length of the CDR3 is 14 residues. Per germline, CDR1 MGHRA and CDR2 YSYEKL. Deletions cut 4 bases from V and 4 bases from J, with 14 bases between. CDR3: CASSPREQTYEQYF. DNA for the CDR3: TGCGCCAGCAGCCCGCGTGAACAGACATACGAGCAGTACTTC.

V usage is TRBV30 and J usage is TRBJ1-2; 8 bases are shared with TRBD1. The junction had 17 bases not matched to a gene; V was cut back by 2 bases and J by 6 bases. There are 17 residues in the CDR3. The germline V gene has CDR1 GTSNPN and CDR2 SVGIG (reference sequence). This CDR3 reads CAWSSNRGQVILDGYTF. The CDR3 DNA reads as TGTGCCTGGAGTTCCAATCGGGGACAGGTTATCCTAGATGGCTACACCTTC.

This chain joins TRBV7-9 and TRBJ2-7, with D perhaps being TRBD1 or TRBD2 (5 bases each). V lost 1 base to trimming and J lost 2 bases, with 12 bases between them. Germline V CDR1 and CDR2: SEHNR, FQNEAQ (reference sequence). The CDR3 extends over 15 amino acids. The CDR3: CASSLGDAGPYEQYF. The CDR3 coding sequence is TGTGCCAGCAGCTTAGGGGACGCAGGGCCCTACGAGCAGTACTTC.

This clonotype was found a few times. The chain has TRBV20-1 and TRBJ2-7; TRBD2 aligns across 11 bases. CDR1 and CDR2 (germline): DFQATT, SNEGSKA (reference sequence). The length of the CDR3 is 15 residues. V was clipped by 0 bases and J by 3 bases; unmatched bases: 4. CDR3 protein: CSARDSGTSGYEQYF. The CDR3 nucleotides are TGCAGTGCTAGAGACTCCGGGACTAGCGGCTACGAGCAGTACTTC.

The V gene is TRBV29-1, the J gene TRBJ2-5; D tentatively fits TRBD1 or TRBD2 (5 bases each). Germline V gene sequence: CDR1 SQVTM, CDR2 ANQGSEA. The V and J ends lost 3 bases and 2 bases respectively, with 10 bases between them. The CDR3 is 13 amino acids. CDR3 protein: CSVEGPRQETQYF. CDR3 in DNA: TGCAGCGTTGAGGGACCCCGACAAGAGACCCAGTACTTC.

This clonotype showed up just a few times. This rearrangement joins TRBV27 to TRBJ2-6; D remains unclear. The CDR3 totals 16 residues. CDR1 and CDR2 (germline): MNHEY, SMNVEV (reference sequence). The V end lost 5 bases, the J end lost 0 bases, and 11 bases lay between the germline ends. Here the CDR3 DNA reads TGTGCCAGCAGTCCCCCGCCGATCTCTGGGGCCAACGTCCTGACTTTC. Translating it yields CASSPPPISGANVLTF.

The chain links TRBV4-1 to TRBJ2-7; D perhaps matches TRBD2 (5 bases). Germline V lookup: CDR1 MGHRA, CDR2 YSYEKL. This CDR3 is 15 amino acids long. Trimming removed 1 base at V and 3 bases at J, with 13 bases between. CDR3 amino acids: CASSQGPGNGYEQYF. DNA for the CDR3: TGCGCCAGCAGCCAAGGCCCGGGGAACGGCTACGAGCAGTACTTC.

V is TRBV5-6 and J is TRBJ1-2, with D perhaps TRBD1 (6 bases). The V end lost 0 bases, the J end lost 3 bases, and 9 bases lay between the germline ends. The CDR3 is 14 amino acids. Germline CDR1 reads SGHDT; CDR2 reads YYEEEE. In DNA, the CDR3 is TGTGCCAGCAGCTTGGGGGGGGCCCACTATGGCTACACCTTC. Translation: CASSLGGAHYGYTF.

This clonotype was seen a few times. The gene calls are TRBV24-1 and TRBJ2-1; D is uncertain. Trimming removed 5 bases from V and 8 bases from J, with 12 bases in between. The CDR3 runs to 13 residues. Germline-derived CDR1 and CDR2 are KGHDR and SFDVKD. CDR3: CATSVASWDEQFF. DNA of the CDR3: TGTGCCACCAGTGTCGCTTCCTGGGATGAGCAGTTCTTC.

The sample holds one count of this clonotype. This chain uses TRBV5-8 with TRBJ1-2; TRBD1 might be the D (5 bases). Germline loops: CDR1 SGHTS, CDR2 YDEGEE. The germline V and J ends were trimmed by 5 bases and 3 bases, with 11 bases remaining between them. This CDR3 spans 13 amino acids. Here the CDR3 reads CASRMGGDYGYTF. The CDR3 DNA follows: TGTGCCAGCAGGATGGGGGGAGACTATGGCTACACCTTC.

The chain recombines TRBV12-5 with TRBJ1-5, with 7 bases matching TRBD1. This CDR3 is built from 14 residues. V shed 6 bases, J shed 1 base, and the junction held 3 bases outside the gene matches. CDR1 and CDR2 from the germline V gene are LGHNT and FRNRAP. The CDR3 spells CASGPTGSNQPQHF. Written as DNA, the CDR3 is TGTGCTAGTGGCCCGACAGGGAGCAATCAGCCCCAGCATTTT.

In DNA, the CDR3 is TGTGCCACCAGCAGACCCCAACAGGCCCCCTCCTACAATGAGCAGTTCTTC. It codes for CATSRPQQAPSYNEQFF. This rearrangement joins TRBV15 to TRBJ2-1, with D possibly TRBD1 on 5 matching bases. The ends were cut back, 2 bases at V and 0 bases at J, with 14 bases in the middle. Germline V gene sequence: CDR1 LNHNV, CDR2 YYDKDF (reference sequence). The CDR3 has 17 amino acids.

This chain connects TRBV7-9 to TRBJ2-7; tentatively, D is TRBD2 (7 bases). This CDR3 contains 14 residues. Germline V gene data show CDR1 as SEHNR and CDR2 as FQNEAQ (reference sequence). V gave up 11 bases and J gave up 5 bases, with 22 bases separating them. CDR3 coding DNA: TGTGCCTGCGCCGAGGGGGGGAGGCCCAACGAGCAGTACTTC. This translates into CACAEGGRPNEQYF.

This clonotype showed up just a few times. This chain links TRBV5-1 with TRBJ1-1; TRBD1 matches 9 bases. Trimming cost V 4 bases and J 3 bases; bases outside gene matches: 7. This CDR3 comprises 15 residues. Germline V lookup: CDR1 SGHRS, CDR2 YFSETQ. The CDR3 spells CASSERTGVYTEAFF. The CDR3 region has the DNA TGCGCCAGCAGCGAGAGGACAGGGGTCTACACTGAAGCTTTCTTT.

The CDR3 loop reads CASSRDRGGELFF. DNA of the CDR3: TGTGCCAGCAGCCGGGACAGGGGCGGGGAGCTGTTTTTT. J is TRBJ2-2 and V is TRBV14, with TRBD1 matching 10 bases. This CDR3 region has 13 residues. J gave up 7 bases and V 4 bases, and 0 bases lay outside the gene matches. From germline, CDR1 is SGHDN and CDR2 FVKESK.

The chain is built from TRBV12-3 or TRBV12-4 and TRBJ2-7, with D tentatively TRBD1 (6 bases). The CDR3 loop spans 13 amino acids. Trimming removed 9 bases from V and 0 bases from J, with 12 bases in between. CDR3 bases: TGTGCCAGTTGGGACACCTTCTCCTACGAGCAGTACTTC. Amino acid sequence: CASWDTFSYEQYF.

The V gene is TRBV7-9, the J gene TRBJ2-2; 8 positions match TRBD1. The CDR3 has 15 amino acids. The junction had 2 bases not matched to a gene; V was cut back by 3 bases and J by 2 bases. Germline-derived CDR1 and CDR2 are SEHNR and FQNEAQ (reference sequence). The CDR3 coding sequence is TGTGCCAGCAGCTTCAGGGGGCGAAACACCGGGGAGCTGTTTTTT. Its protein product is CASSFRGRNTGELFF.

The chain recombines TRBV4-3 with TRBJ2-5; 13 nucleotides agree with TRBD2. Germline-derived CDR1 and CDR2 are LGHNA and YSLEER. The ends lost 4 bases at V and 3 bases at J; junction bases unmatched: 2. The CDR3 runs 15 residues. CDR3 in amino acids: CASSLGLAGEETQYF. The DNA for the CDR3 is TGCGCCAGCAGCCTTGGACTAGCGGGAGAAGAGACCCAGTACTTC.

This clonotype showed up just a few times. The chain carries TRBV12-3 or TRBV12-4 and TRBJ2-3; 16 bases agree with TRBD2. The CDR3 contains 19 residues. Losses at the gene ends were 5 bases for V and 2 bases for J; bases not matched to a gene: 10. The CDR3 DNA reads as TGTGCCAGCAGTCCGGGACTAGCGGGGGGGCTAAGTTTCACAGATACGCAGTATTTT. This encodes CASSPGLAGGLSFTDTQYF.

The chain is built from TRBV9 and TRBJ1-1; D possibly corresponds to TRBD1 (6 bases). CDR3 length: 15 residues. Germline V gene data show CDR1 as SGDLS and CDR2 as YYNGEE. V dropped 3 bases and J dropped 1 base, with 13 bases sitting between them. DNA of the CDR3: TGTGCCAGCAGCGGAAACAGGGATAAGAACACTGAAGCTTTCTTT. This gives the protein CASSGNRDKNTEAFF.